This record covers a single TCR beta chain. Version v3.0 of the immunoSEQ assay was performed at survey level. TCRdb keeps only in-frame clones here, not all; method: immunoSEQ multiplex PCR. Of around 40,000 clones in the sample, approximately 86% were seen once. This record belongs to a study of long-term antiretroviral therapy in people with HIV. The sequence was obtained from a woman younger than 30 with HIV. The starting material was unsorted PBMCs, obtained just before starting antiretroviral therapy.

The CDR3 DNA is TGTGCCACCAGCCGCCCGGGACTAAGAGATACGCAGTATTTT. Protein: CATSRPGLRDTQYF. The chain recombines TRBV15 with TRBJ2-3, with 7 bases lining up with TRBD2. Losses at the gene ends were 5 bases for V and 5 bases for J; bases not matched to a gene: 7. This CDR3 has 14 residues. Per the germline V gene, CDR1 is LNHNV and CDR2 is YYDKDF (reference sequence).